The clone carrying this TCR beta chain was seen a handful of times. Per the germline V gene, CDR1 is LGHNA and CDR2 is YSLEER. Deletions cut 0 bases from V and 3 bases from J, with 16 bases between. This CDR3 region has 17 residues. This entry belongs to a study of response to subunit inactivated influenza vaccine. One entry per CDR3 protein results from TCRdb running MiXCR on the RT-PCR reads. This table holds some 500,000 distinct CDR3 sequences, over 25% found once. The genes are TRBV4-3 and TRBJ2-3; a possible D gene is TRBD1 (5 bases). This clonotype was obtained from a man aged 50 or older who received an inactivated influenza vaccine. The sample here was CD4+ T cells sorted from PBMCs, taken roughly 5 days after vaccination. CDR3 bases: TGCGCCAGCAGCCAAGATTGGGGTCCAGGGTTGACAGATACGCAGTATTTT. Protein product: CASSQDWGPGLTDTQYF.